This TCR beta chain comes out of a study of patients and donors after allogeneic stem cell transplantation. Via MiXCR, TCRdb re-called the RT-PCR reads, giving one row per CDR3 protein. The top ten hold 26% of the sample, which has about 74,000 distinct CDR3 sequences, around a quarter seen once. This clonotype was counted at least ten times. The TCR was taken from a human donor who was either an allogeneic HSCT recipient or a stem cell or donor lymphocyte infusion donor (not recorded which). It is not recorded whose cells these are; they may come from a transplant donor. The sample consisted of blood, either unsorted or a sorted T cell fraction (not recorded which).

CDR3 in amino acids: CASSFQTRGYGYTF. As DNA, the CDR3 is TGTGCCAGCAGCTTCCAGACGCGAGGCTATGGCTACACCTTC. This rearrangement joins TRBV9 to TRBJ1-2; D call uncertain. V gave up 4 bases and J gave up 4 bases, with 14 bases separating them. This CDR3 is 14 amino acids long. CDR1 is SGDLS and CDR2 is YYNGEE in the germline V gene.